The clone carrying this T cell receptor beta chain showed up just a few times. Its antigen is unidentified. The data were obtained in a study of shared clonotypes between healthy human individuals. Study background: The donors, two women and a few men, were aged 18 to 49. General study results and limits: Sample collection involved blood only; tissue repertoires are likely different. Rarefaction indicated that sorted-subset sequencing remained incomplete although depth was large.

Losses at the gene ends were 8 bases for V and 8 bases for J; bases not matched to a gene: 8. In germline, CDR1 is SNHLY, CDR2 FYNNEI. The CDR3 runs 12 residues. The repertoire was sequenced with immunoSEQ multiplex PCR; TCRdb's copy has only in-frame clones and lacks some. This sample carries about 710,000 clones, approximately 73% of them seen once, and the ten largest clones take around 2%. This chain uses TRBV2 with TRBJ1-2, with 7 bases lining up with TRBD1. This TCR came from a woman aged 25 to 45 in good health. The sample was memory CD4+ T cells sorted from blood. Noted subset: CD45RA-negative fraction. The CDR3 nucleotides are TGTGCCAGCTGGGGGACAGCAAAAGGCTACACCTTC. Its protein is CASWGTAKGYTF.